One and the same sample provided the 16 T cell receptor beta chains below, sequenced in a study of T cell changes during pregnancy in multiple sclerosis. Data came from immunoSEQ multiplex PCR; TCRdb stores just in-frame clones and leaves some out. The sample gives roughly 97,000 clones, 90% of which show up once; roughly 0.77% is in the top ten. Sequencing used peripheral blood, obtained in the second trimester of pregnancy. These receptors originate from a female donor in good health, enrolled as a control in a pregnancy study.

The rearrangement joins TRBV6-5 to TRBJ2-5; TRBD1 matches at 7 bases. TRBJ2-7 explains the end of the DNA better; the J call may be wrong. Per the germline V gene, CDR1 is MNHEY and CDR2 is SVGAGI. This CDR3 is 15 amino acids long. DNA of the CDR3: TGTGCCAGCAGTCCAGGGACAGCTTCTTTCTACGAGCAGTACTTC. Translated, it gives CASSPGTASFYEQYF.

The chain couples TRBV5-1 to TRBJ2-1; TRBD1 is a possible D gene (5 bases). Germline-derived CDR1 and CDR2 are SGHRS and YFSETQ. The CDR3 covers 15 residues. The germline V and J ends were trimmed by 0 bases and 1 base, with 8 bases remaining between them. CDR3 residues: CASSLESGSYNEQFF. CDR3 nucleotide sequence: TGCGCCAGCAGCTTGGAGTCAGGGTCCTACAATGAGCAGTTCTTC.

The V call is TRBV6-6, the J call TRBJ1-2; D remains ambiguous. Germline values: CDR1 MNHNY, CDR2 SVGAGI (reference sequence). Trimming cost V 8 bases and J 7 bases, with 17 bases left between them. This CDR3 is built from 13 residues. This chain's CDR3 is CASYSLERRGYTF. CDR3 in DNA: TGTGCCAGCTATTCACTAGAAAGACGTGGCTACACCTTC.

The chain employs TRBV4-1 and TRBJ2-1; 16 nucleotides line up with TRBD2. The CDR3 has 20 residues. CDR1 and CDR2 (germline): MGHRA, YSYEKL. V lost 4 bases and J lost 1; bases outside the gene matches: 10. In DNA, the CDR3 is TGCGCCAGCAGCCCAGCACCGGGACTAGCGGGAGGGAATTCCTACAATGAGCAGTTCTTC. Protein product: CASSPAPGLAGGNSYNEQFF.

This CDR3 reads CASSEGPGLATNEKLFF. The CDR3 DNA reads as TGTGCCAGCAGTGAAGGCCCCGGGTTAGCAACTAATGAAAAACTGTTTTTT. This sequence joins TRBV2 and TRBJ1-4, with D hard to call. The CDR3 extends over 17 amino acids. In germline, CDR1 is SNHLY, CDR2 FYNNEI. V was trimmed by 1 base and J by 0 bases, leaving 12 bases between them.

This clone was recorded once. The chain is built from TRBV5-1 and TRBJ1-1; maybe TRBD1 (6 bases). The CDR3 has 13 residues. Germline V gene sequence: CDR1 SGHRS, CDR2 YFSETQ. Trimming pared 2 bases from V and 1 base from J, leaving 6 bases between. The CDR3 reads CASSLQGNTEAFF. The CDR3, as DNA: TGCGCCAGCAGCTTACAGGGGAACACTGAAGCTTTCTTT.

The chain joins TRBV6-6 to TRBJ1-5; 10 bases line up with TRBD1. J gave up 3 bases and V 8 bases, and 4 bases lay outside the gene matches. The CDR3 runs to 14 residues. Germline V lookup: CDR1 MNHNY, CDR2 SVGAGI (reference sequence). The CDR3 DNA follows: TGTGCCAGCCGAGGACAGGGGGACAATCAGCCCCAGCATTTT. Translating gives CASRGQGDNQPQHF.

This clone is a singleton in its sample. V gene TRBV10-3 combines with J gene TRBJ1-6; D is perhaps TRBD1 (5 bases). The germline V gene encodes CDR1 ENHRY and CDR2 SYGVKD. V lost 6 bases, J lost 6 bases, and 15 bases lay in between. The CDR3 runs 15 residues. CDR3 DNA sequence: TGTGCCATCAGCCCTGACAGCCCTGGTAATTCACCCCTCCACTTT. Amino acids: CAISPDSPGNSPLHF.

The chain joins TRBV4-1 to TRBJ2-5, with TRBD1 matching 8 bases. After removal of 5 bases from V and 4 bases from J, the junction contained 6 bases not matched to a gene. CDR3 size: 14 residues. Germline CDR1 MGHRA, CDR2 YSYEKL. In DNA form, the CDR3 reads TGCGCCAGCAGCTCCGGACAGGGAGGAGAGACCCAGTACTTC. Its translation: CASSSGQGGETQYF.

CDR3 coding DNA: TGCGCCAGCAGCCAATCCCCAGGGTTATGGGGTGAAAAACTGTTTTTT. Translating it yields CASSQSPGLWGEKLFF. The chain combines TRBV4-3 with TRBJ1-4, with D perhaps TRBD1 (5 bases). The CDR3 is 16 residues long. Germline V lookup: CDR1 LGHNA, CDR2 YSLEER. V lost 2 bases to trimming and J lost 7 bases, with 17 bases between them.

The J gene is TRBJ2-7, the V gene TRBV5-1; 13 nucleotides match TRBD2. This CDR3 region has 18 residues. Germline V CDR1 and CDR2: SGHRS, YFSETQ. The V segment lost 3 bases and the J segment 0 bases; nucleotides outside the gene matches: 9. The CDR3 nucleotides are TGCGCCAGCAGCTCAGGACTAGCGGGAGTGGTTAGCTCCTACGAGCAGTACTTC. Translating it yields CASSSGLAGVVSSYEQYF.

This chain uses TRBV29-1 with TRBJ1-3; 8 bases line up with TRBD1. Germline V gene lookup returns CDR1 SQVTM and CDR2 ANQGSEA. The V and J ends lost 5 bases and 3 bases, in that order; junction bases with no gene match: 0. CDR3 length: 12 amino acids. The CDR3 region is CSVTGGGNTIYF. CDR3 DNA: TGCAGCGTTACAGGGGGTGGAAACACCATATATTTT. Drawing the rest from reference TRBV29-1 and TRBJ1-3, the complete variable domain is SAVISQKPSRDICQRGTSLTIQCQVDSQVTMMFWYRQQPGQSLTLIATANQGSEATYESGFVIDKFPISRPNLTFSTLTVSNMSPEDSSIYLCSVTGGGNTIYFGEGSWLTVV.

The chain joins TRBV15 to TRBJ2-5, with D possibly TRBD2 on 5 matching bases. The CDR3 totals 15 residues. Between the trimmed V and J ends, which lost 0 bases and 1 base, there was a span of 9 bases. The germline CDR1 and CDR2 sequences are LNHNV and YYDKDF (reference sequence). The CDR3 nucleotides are TGTGCCACCAGCAGAGATGGCAGCGGCCAAGAGACCCAGTACTTC. This gives the protein CATSRDGSGQETQYF.

This clone was observed once. V is TRBV2 and J is TRBJ1-4, with 7 positions matching TRBD1. Germline V lookup: CDR1 SNHLY, CDR2 FYNNEI. The CDR3 has 14 residues. The junction had 2 bases not matched to a gene; V was cut back by 6 bases and J by 1 base. CDR3 loop: CASSRTGTNEKLFF. DNA of the CDR3: TGTGCCAGCAGCAGGACAGGAACTAATGAAAAACTGTTTTTT. Based on the CDR3 plus reference TRBV2 and TRBJ1-4, the full variable domain is EPEVTQTPSHQVTQMGQEVILRCVPISNHLYFYWYRQILGQKVEFLVSFYNNEISEKSEIFDDQFSVERPDGSNFTLKIRSTKLEDSAMYFCASSRTGTNEKLFFGSGTQLSVL.

This chain uses TRBV19 with TRBJ2-5; the D gene is possibly TRBD1 (5 bases). Germline V gene data show CDR1 as LNHDA and CDR2 as SQIVND (reference sequence). The CDR3 length is 16 residues. V gave up 3 bases and J gave up 4 bases, with 18 bases separating them. This chain's CDR3 is CASSMIQGARGETQYF. CDR3 nucleotides: TGTGCCAGTAGTATGATCCAGGGTGCAAGGGGAGAGACCCAGTACTTC.

The chain employs TRBV10-1 and TRBJ1-1; D not certain. CDR3 length: 14 amino acids. The germline V gene encodes CDR1 WNHNN and CDR2 SYGVQD (reference sequence). V was shortened by 2 bases and J by 5 bases, with 12 bases between the two germline ends. The CDR3 is CASSEGQRETEAFF. The CDR3 nucleotides read TGCGCCAGCAGTGAGGGGCAGAGGGAGACTGAAGCTTTCTTT.